Below are 8 T cell receptor beta chains sequenced from a single sample in a study of a mutant IDH1 vaccine in newly diagnosed glioma listed by TCRdb under 2021. Their recognized antigens are unknown. The library was generated by the immunoSEQ multiplex PCR assay. As stored in TCRdb, this immuneACCESS dataset retains in-frame rearrangements with V and J assigned. A fraction of the clones does not appear; measured against another copy, unresolved V genes explain less than half of the discrepancy, and the remainder lacks a known reason. This sample lists tens of thousands of clones; roughly 76% were detected once. Together, the top ten hold 5.4% of the sample. The time point label of this sample denotes: week 35, safety follow-up. A 20-mer mutant IDH1 peptide at 300 micrograms in Montanide made up each vaccine dose, which was injected subcutaneously together with topical imiquimod. Source: PBMCs, taken from a glioma patient whose treatment included an IDH1 peptide vaccine. The receptors were sampled from a man aged 40-49 years with glioma.

The chain uses TRBV7-9 and TRBJ2-2; the match to TRBD1 covers 10 bases. V was clipped by 11 bases and J by 3 bases; unmatched bases: 6. The CDR3 is 14 residues long. CDR1 is SEHNR and CDR2 is FQNEAQ in the germline V gene (reference sequence). Here the CDR3 DNA reads TGTGCCTGCCGGACAGGGGGGGACACCGGGGAGCTGTTTTTT. Translation gives CACRTGGDTGELFF.

This clone was counted once. The chain employs TRBV29-1 and TRBJ2-3, with D hard to call. The CDR3 spans 12 residues. Germline values: CDR1 SQVTM, CDR2 ANQGSEA. The V gene lost 3 bases and the J gene lost 2 bases, with 6 bases spanning the gap. This CDR3 reads CSVDRLTDTQYF. The CDR3 bases are TGCAGCGTTGACCGACTCACAGATACGCAGTATTTT.

This clone came up a few times. V usage is TRBV5-1 and J usage is TRBJ1-1, with no clear D. V was clipped by 0 bases and J by 2 bases, with 5 bases between them. Germline values: CDR1 SGHRS, CDR2 YFSETQ. The CDR3 loop spans 13 amino acids. DNA of the CDR3: TGCGCCAGCAGCTTGGCCCTTAACACTGAAGCTTTCTTT. It translates to CASSLALNTEAFF.

The rearrangement uses TRBV2 and TRBJ2-7; 12 bases map to TRBD2. Germline V lookup: CDR1 SNHLY, CDR2 FYNNEI. The CDR3 is 15 amino acids. Trimming took 7 bases from V and 3 from J; bases not matched to a gene: 7. The CDR3 sequence is CASKTSGGQNYEQYF. DNA of the CDR3: TGTGCCAGCAAGACTAGCGGGGGACAGAACTACGAGCAGTACTTC.

V and J are TRBV11-2 and TRBJ2-7, with D uncertain. Trimming cost V 5 bases and J 3 bases, with 11 bases left between them. CDR3 size: 13 residues. Germline CDR1 is SGHAT and CDR2 is FQNNGV. The CDR3 is CASSPLGYYEQYF. The CDR3 DNA reads TGTGCCAGCAGCCCCCTGGGGTACTACGAGCAGTACTTC.

V usage is TRBV5-8 and J usage is TRBJ1-2, with D possibly TRBD1 on 6 matching bases. CDR1 and CDR2 from the germline V gene are SGHTS and YDEGEE. This CDR3 is 14 amino acids long. With 1 base removed from V and 4 bases from J, the gap between germline ends came to 11 bases. This CDR3 is CASSLTGRGYGYTF. For the CDR3, the DNA is TGTGCCAGCAGCTTGACAGGGCGCGGCTATGGCTACACCTTC.

This chain joins TRBV18 and TRBJ1-4, with a weak D call TRBD1 (5 bases). Per germline, CDR1 KGHSH and CDR2 LQKENI. The germline V and J ends were trimmed by 5 bases and 5 bases, with 18 bases remaining between them. The CDR3 runs 16 residues. The CDR3, as DNA: TGTGCCAGCTCATCGTCCATCGGGACTGGGAATGAAAAACTGTTTTTT. Amino acids: CASSSSIGTGNEKLFF.

The sample holds a few counts of this clone. V usage is TRBV7-9 and J usage is TRBJ1-5; TRBD1 agrees at 8 bases. The CDR3 runs to 13 residues. Germline trimming cut 7 bases from V and 7 bases from J; bases unmatched to any gene: 6. The germline V gene encodes CDR1 SEHNR and CDR2 FQNEAQ (reference sequence). This chain's CDR3 is CASNQGASQPQHF. The CDR3 nucleotides are TGTGCCAGCAACCAGGGGGCTTCCCAGCCCCAGCATTTT.